Listed here is a single T cell receptor (beta chain). This specimen comes from a study of T cell responses to AZD1222 COVID-19 vaccine. Germline assignment: CDR1 GTSNPN and CDR2 SVGIG (reference sequence). V shed 6 bases, J shed 0 bases, and the junction held 3 bases outside the gene matches. The CDR3 totals 13 residues. Some clones are missing from TCRdb's copy, which holds only in-frame ones; the method was immunoSEQ multiplex PCR. The data show roughly 100,000 clones, more than 85% seen once. Sequencing was performed on peripheral blood, taken on day 0 of AZD1222 vaccination. The rearrangement uses TRBV30 and TRBJ1-2, with TRBD1 matching 8 bases. The TCR originated in an adult in good health. The CDR3: CACGTGPNYGYTF. Written as DNA, the CDR3 is TGTGCCTGTGGGACAGGACCTAACTATGGCTACACCTTC.